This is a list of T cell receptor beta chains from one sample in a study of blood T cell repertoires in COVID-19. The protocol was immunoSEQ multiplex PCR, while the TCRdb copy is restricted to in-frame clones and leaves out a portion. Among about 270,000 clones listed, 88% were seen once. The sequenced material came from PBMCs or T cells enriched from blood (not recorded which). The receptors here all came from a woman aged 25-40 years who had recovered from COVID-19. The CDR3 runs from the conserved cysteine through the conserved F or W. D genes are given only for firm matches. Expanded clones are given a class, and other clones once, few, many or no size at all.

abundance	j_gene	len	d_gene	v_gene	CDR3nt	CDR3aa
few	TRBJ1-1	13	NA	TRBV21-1	TGTGCCAGCAGCACCCCCGTGAACACTGAAGCTTTCTTT	CASSTPVNTEAFF
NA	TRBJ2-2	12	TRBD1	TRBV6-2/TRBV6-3	TGTGCCAGCAGCCCTCGACAGGGGGTGCTGTTTTTT	CASSPRQGVLFF
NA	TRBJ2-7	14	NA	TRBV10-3	TGTGCCATCAGTGGGCAGGGGGGATTGAGCGAGCAGTACTTC	CAISGQGGLSEQYF
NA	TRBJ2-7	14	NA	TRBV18	TGTGCCAGCTCACCCGGACTTCGAGGGTACGAGCAGTACTTC	CASSPGLRGYEQYF
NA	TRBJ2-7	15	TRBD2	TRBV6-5	TGTGCCAGCAGTTATGGGACTAGTAGCACTAACGAGCAGTACTTC	CASSYGTSSTNEQYF
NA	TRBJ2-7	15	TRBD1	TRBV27	TGTGCCAGCAGTTGGGGGACAGGGGATGGGGACGAGCAGTACTTC	CASSWGTGDGDEQYF
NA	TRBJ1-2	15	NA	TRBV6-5	TGTGCCAGCAGTTACTCCACCGACAGCTTCTATGGCTACACCTTC	CASSYSTDSFYGYTF
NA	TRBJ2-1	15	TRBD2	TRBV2	TGTGCCAGCAGGTGGACTAGCGGGAGGTACAATGAGCAGTTCTTC	CASRWTSGRYNEQFF
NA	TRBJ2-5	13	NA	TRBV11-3	TGTGCCAGCAGCCCATACATGGAAGAGACCCAGTACTTC	CASSPYMEETQYF
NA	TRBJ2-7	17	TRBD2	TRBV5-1	TGCGCCAGCAGCCTAGGACTAGCGGGAGGTCTTTCATACGAGCAGTACTTC	CASSLGLAGGLSYEQYF
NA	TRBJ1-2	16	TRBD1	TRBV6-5	TGTGCCAGCAGTTCCTACAGGGGTCGTACCAATTATGGCTACACCTTC	CASSSYRGRTNYGYTF
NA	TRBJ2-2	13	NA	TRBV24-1	TGTGCCACCGGCAGGGAAGTCACCGGGGAGCTGTTTTTT	CATGREVTGELFF
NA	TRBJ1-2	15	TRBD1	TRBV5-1	TGCGCCAGCAGCGGTGGGGACAGGGGGGACTATGGCTACACCTTC	CASSGGDRGDYGYTF
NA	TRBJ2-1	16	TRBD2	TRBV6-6	TGTGCCAGCAGTCGATCGGGACCGCGGGGGGACAATGAGCAGTTCTTC	CASSRSGPRGDNEQFF
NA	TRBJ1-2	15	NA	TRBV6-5	TGTGCCAGCAGCCCCACCCCCGGTGGGCCCTATGGCTACACCTTC	CASSPTPGGPYGYTF
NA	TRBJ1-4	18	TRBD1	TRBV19	TGTGCCAGTAGTATAGTTGGGACAGGGTTTGCAACTAATGAAAAACTGTTTTTT	CASSIVGTGFATNEKLFF
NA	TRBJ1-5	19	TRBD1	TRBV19	TGTGCCAGTAGTGTATACCGGGACAGGGGGCTGTTTGGCAATCAGCCCCAGCATTTT	CASSVYRDRGLFGNQPQHF
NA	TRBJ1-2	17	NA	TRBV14	TGTGCCAGCAGCCAACAGGATCCTTCCTTCCTTCCTATCGACTACACCTTC	CASSQQDPSFLPIDYTF
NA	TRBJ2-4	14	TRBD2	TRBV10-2	TGCGCCAGCAGAGCGGGGTTGGTCAAAAACATTCAGTACTTC	CASRAGLVKNIQYF
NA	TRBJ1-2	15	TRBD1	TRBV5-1	TGCGCCAGCAGCACGGGGACAGATGCTAACTATGGCTACACCTTC	CASSTGTDANYGYTF